This is a list of T cell receptor beta chains from one sample in a study of cytomegalovirus exposure and HLA in healthy donors. The method was immunoSEQ multiplex PCR; TCRdb's version includes in-frame clones alone and lacks a portion of them. The sample includes roughly 100,000 clones, nearly 80% seen only once; the top ten take around 1.3%. Sequenced sample: PBMCs. The receptors shown here come from a young man in good health and CMV-seronegative. Each CDR3 is given with its conserved first and last residue. The order of the fields is D gene, J gene, V gene, CDR3 length, CDR3 protein. D genes are given only for firm matches.

D: TRBD2; J: TRBJ2-3; V: TRBV7-2; length: 18; CDR3: CASSLVALAGGPIDTQYF
D: NA; J: TRBJ2-1; V: TRBV9; length: 13; CDR3: CASSRRDSNEQFF
D: TRBD1; J: TRBJ1-2; V: TRBV6-6; length: 13; CDR3: CASSAFGTGDYTF
D: TRBD1; J: TRBJ1-2; V: TRBV7-2; length: 14; CDR3: CASSFQQGAGGYTF
D: TRBD2; J: TRBJ2-7; V: TRBV4-3; length: 15; CDR3: CASSQEALAVYEQYF
D: TRBD1; J: TRBJ1-6; V: TRBV6-5; length: 14; CDR3: CASSYGTVRSPLHF
D: NA; J: TRBJ1-5; V: TRBV5-5; length: 16; CDR3: CASSLPPDLSNQPQHF
D: TRBD2; J: TRBJ2-7; V: TRBV28; length: 15; CDR3: CASSEGLAGSYEQYF
D: NA; J: TRBJ1-6; V: TRBV6-5; length: 14; CDR3: CASSSRQYNSPLHF
D: TRBD1; J: TRBJ2-1; V: TRBV4-3; length: 15; CDR3: CASSLRGLAYNEQFF
D: NA; J: TRBJ2-2; V: TRBV4-1; length: 16; CDR3: CASSQHIRDNTGELFF
D: NA; J: TRBJ2-2; V: TRBV19; length: 16; CDR3: CASSIEAAGNTGELFF
D: TRBD1; J: TRBJ2-7; V: TRBV4-3; length: 14; CDR3: CASSQDPTGGEQYF
D: NA; J: TRBJ1-2; V: TRBV6-1; length: 15; CDR3: CASSDQTVSPILSTF
D: NA; J: TRBJ2-3; V: TRBV18; length: 14; CDR3: CASSPQRSTDTQYF
D: TRBD1; J: TRBJ2-5; V: TRBV6-5; length: 15; CDR3: CASSFSFGQGETQYF
D: NA; J: TRBJ1-2; V: TRBV28; length: 17; CDR3: CASSLGGTPLIGYGYTF
D: NA; J: TRBJ1-6; V: TRBV19; length: 14; CDR3: CASSIGQEISPLHF
D: TRBD1; J: TRBJ2-6; V: TRBV5-4; length: 15; CDR3: CASTVDRAGANVLTF
D: NA; J: TRBJ1-1; V: TRBV19; length: 13; CDR3: CASSFQLNTEAFF
D: TRBD1; J: TRBJ1-4; V: TRBV27; length: 14; CDR3: CASTIRGRGEKLFF
D: TRBD2; J: TRBJ2-7; V: TRBV27; length: 15; CDR3: CASSESGGVSYEQYF
D: NA; J: TRBJ2-7; V: TRBV10-1; length: 15; CDR3: CASSDRDISFYEQYF
D: TRBD2; J: TRBJ2-1; V: TRBV9; length: 16; CDR3: CASSVAPSGRDGEQFF
D: NA; J: TRBJ2-3; V: TRBV4-3; length: 12; CDR3: CASSHESDTQYF
D: TRBD1; J: TRBJ2-7; V: TRBV4-2; length: 15; CDR3: CASSHLDRGPYEQYF
D: TRBD2; J: TRBJ2-1; V: TRBV29-1; length: 14; CDR3: CSVDFSGNYNEQFF
D: TRBD1; J: TRBJ1-2; V: TRBV10-1; length: 16; CDR3: CASSEPPGQGNYGYTF
D: NA; J: TRBJ2-7; V: TRBV5-4; length: 13; CDR3: CASSLAISYEQYF
D: TRBD2; J: TRBJ2-3; V: TRBV5-6; length: 17; CDR3: CASSSRLAGDGTDTQYF
D: TRBD2; J: TRBJ2-7; V: TRBV13; length: 18; CDR3: CASSPVASGGARTYEQYF
D: TRBD1; J: TRBJ2-1; V: TRBV27; length: 19; CDR3: CASSTGQGYYTRSYNEQFF